These T cell receptor beta chains were read from a single sample in a study of cytomegalovirus exposure and HLA in healthy donors. Some clones are missing from TCRdb's copy, which holds only in-frame ones; the method was immunoSEQ multiplex PCR. Among 100,000 to 150,000 clones listed, 65% to 75% were seen once. Sequenced: PBMCs. The receptors were sampled from a woman aged 45 to 65 in good health and CMV-seropositive. The conserved cysteine and the conserved F or W are not part of the CDR3 here. The order of the fields is CDR3 protein, V gene, J gene.

CDR3 protein: ASTSSVSGANQPQH; V gene: TRBV19; J gene: TRBJ1-5
CDR3 protein: ASSEGANQPQH; V gene: TRBV6-1; J gene: TRBJ1-5
CDR3 protein: ASRPGDGFGPVGQF; V gene: TRBV5-1; J gene: TRBJ2-1
CDR3 protein: ASSQDSANEKLF; V gene: TRBV4-1; J gene: TRBJ1-4
CDR3 protein: ASQPPQTDFNEKLF; V gene: TRBV5-8; J gene: TRBJ1-4
CDR3 protein: ASSFGADQETQY; V gene: TRBV7-2; J gene: TRBJ2-5
CDR3 protein: ASSPNTGPNYEQY; V gene: TRBV7-8; J gene: TRBJ2-7
CDR3 protein: ASSTGTGDGYT; V gene: TRBV7-2; J gene: TRBJ1-2
CDR3 protein: ASSLVGGMSLTGELF; V gene: TRBV5-1; J gene: TRBJ2-2
CDR3 protein: ASSINRGSNQPQH; V gene: TRBV19; J gene: TRBJ1-5
CDR3 protein: ASSSGQGLIDTQY; V gene: TRBV28; J gene: TRBJ2-3
CDR3 protein: ASSLFSDYEQY; V gene: TRBV5-1; J gene: TRBJ2-7
CDR3 protein: ASSRDRGGSEQY; V gene: TRBV6-1; J gene: TRBJ2-7
CDR3 protein: ASSEFSGSSYNEQF; V gene: TRBV25-1; J gene: TRBJ2-1
CDR3 protein: ASRRQGGYGYT; V gene: TRBV6-1; J gene: TRBJ1-2
CDR3 protein: ASSLGRGYGYT; V gene: TRBV27; J gene: TRBJ1-2
CDR3 protein: ASSFAQGVAGYT; V gene: TRBV7-9; J gene: TRBJ1-2
CDR3 protein: ATSRASPGGEQY; V gene: TRBV15; J gene: TRBJ2-7
CDR3 protein: ASSEALWTGGSNSPLH; V gene: TRBV6-1; J gene: TRBJ1-6
CDR3 protein: ASRLIGGMNTEAF; V gene: TRBV6-5; J gene: TRBJ1-1
CDR3 protein: ASSTSRDNYYEQY; V gene: TRBV19; J gene: TRBJ2-7
CDR3 protein: ASSWRDSNTEAF; V gene: TRBV5-5; J gene: TRBJ1-1
CDR3 protein: ASSLRLAYEQY; V gene: TRBV5-5; J gene: TRBJ2-7
CDR3 protein: ASSKTPGVWETQY; V gene: TRBV21-1; J gene: TRBJ2-5
CDR3 protein: ASSLATGYNSPLH; V gene: TRBV5-1; J gene: TRBJ1-6
CDR3 protein: ASNSKTKQGEVNTEAF; V gene: TRBV19; J gene: TRBJ1-1
CDR3 protein: ASSGRGGPKETQY; V gene: TRBV5-1; J gene: TRBJ2-5
CDR3 protein: ASSTTGVSGYT; V gene: TRBV19; J gene: TRBJ1-2